The TCR beta chain described here comes from a study of glioma-infiltrating T cells after dendritic cell vaccination. The protocol was immunoSEQ multiplex PCR, while the TCRdb copy is restricted to in-frame clones and leaves out a portion. The repertoire holds approximately 90,000 clones, approximately 80% seen once, with roughly 2% in the top ten. The CDR3 is 14 residues long. The V end lost 1 base, the J end lost 2 bases, and 9 bases lay between the germline ends. Germline CDR1 reads LNHDA; CDR2 reads SQIVND (reference sequence). The time point here: after dendritic cell vaccination, including at tumor progression/relapse.

Sequencing was performed on blood, taken after dendritic cell vaccination. This clonotype was obtained from a human donor with glioblastoma. The genes are TRBV19 and TRBJ2-7, with a weak D call TRBD1 (6 bases). The CDR3 nucleotides are TGTGCCAGTAGTATAGTTGAGGGGGCCTACGAGCAGTACTTC. It yields the protein CASSIVEGAYEQYF.